This T cell receptor (beta chain) appears in the sequencing data of a study of vaccination and CD4 T cells after COVID-19. Study conclusions and caveats: Median SARS-CoV-2-reactive clonotype numbers went from about 20 to 38; this increase was not significant.

TCRdb reanalysed the PCR reads using MiXCR and keeps one entry per CDR3 protein. The data contain 15,000 to 17,000 distinct CDR3 sequences, less than 75% of them singletons. This CDR3 comprises 14 residues. Germline CDR1 is GTSNPN and CDR2 is SVGIG (reference sequence). The ends lost 4 bases at V and 9 bases at J; junction bases unmatched: 10. Points on this clonotype: Its cognate antigen is unknown.

Sequenced material: CD4+ T cells from blood, taken after SARS-CoV-2 vaccination. The receptor was derived from a human donor who had recovered from COVID-19. This sequence joins TRBV30 and TRBJ2-1, with TRBD1 matching over 9 bases. The CDR3 spells CAWKGTGYIGEQFF. CDR3 DNA: TGTGCCTGGAAGGGGACAGGGTACATTGGTGAGCAGTTCTTC.